These T cell receptor beta chains were read from a single sample in a study of shared clonotypes between healthy human individuals. Here immunoSEQ multiplex PCR was the method, and the copy in TCRdb shows in-frame clones only, minus some. This table has 800,000 to 950,000 clones, 90% to 98% appearing once. Specimen: naive CD8+ T cells sorted from blood. The receptor source for this set is a young man in good health. Each CDR3 is given with its conserved first and last residue. D genes are given only for firm matches. Clone size is shown for a subset of rows, as once, few, many or a class of expanded clone.

J gene: TRBJ2-1
D gene: TRBD2
clone size: .
V gene: TRBV5-1
CDR3 protein: CASSWTLADTEQFF
CDR3 DNA: TGCGCCAGCAGCTGGACTCTAGCGGACACGGAGCAGTTCTTC

J gene: TRBJ2-7
D gene: .
clone size: .
V gene: TRBV7-9
CDR3 protein: CASSISSVPPYEQYF
CDR3 DNA: TGTGCCAGCAGCATAAGTTCAGTGCCTCCCTACGAGCAGTACTTC

J gene: TRBJ1-1
D gene: .
clone size: .
V gene: TRBV19
CDR3 protein: CASSTGYTEAFF
CDR3 DNA: TGTGCCAGTAGTACAGGGTACACTGAAGCTTTCTTT

J gene: TRBJ2-3
D gene: .
clone size: .
V gene: TRBV7-9
CDR3 protein: CASSKWGDTDTQYF
CDR3 DNA: TGTGCCAGCAGCAAATGGGGGGACACAGATACGCAGTATTTT

J gene: TRBJ2-1
D gene: TRBD2
clone size: .
V gene: TRBV6-1
CDR3 protein: CASTSSGISYNEQFF
CDR3 DNA: TGTGCCAGCACCAGTAGCGGGATCTCCTACAATGAGCAGTTCTTC

J gene: TRBJ1-3
D gene: .
clone size: .
V gene: TRBV10-3
CDR3 protein: CAISEGWSGNTIYF
CDR3 DNA: TGTGCCATCAGTGAAGGGTGGTCTGGAAACACCATATATTTT

J gene: TRBJ2-7
D gene: .
clone size: .
V gene: TRBV19
CDR3 protein: CASSMGSFTYEQYF
CDR3 DNA: TGTGCCAGTAGTATGGGCAGTTTCACGTACGAGCAGTACTTC

J gene: TRBJ2-2
D gene: .
clone size: .
V gene: TRBV7-2
CDR3 protein: CASSLTGSGELFF
CDR3 DNA: TGTGCCAGCAGCTTAACAGGGTCCGGGGAGCTGTTTTTT

J gene: TRBJ2-5
D gene: TRBD2
clone size: once
V gene: TRBV5-4
CDR3 protein: CASSSGLAGSQETQYF
CDR3 DNA: TGTGCCAGCAGCTCCGGACTAGCGGGATCCCAAGAGACCCAGTACTTC

J gene: TRBJ1-5
D gene: .
clone size: .
V gene: TRBV4-1
CDR3 protein: CASSQGSSLVGNQPQHF
CDR3 DNA: TGCGCCAGCAGCCAAGGGAGCTCACTGGTGGGCAATCAGCCCCAGCATTTT

J gene: TRBJ2-7
D gene: .
clone size: .
V gene: TRBV27
CDR3 protein: CASSQQQAYEQYF
CDR3 DNA: TGTGCCAGCAGTCAACAACAGGCCTACGAGCAGTACTTC

J gene: TRBJ2-1
D gene: TRBD2
clone size: .
V gene: TRBV2
CDR3 protein: CASRRAGLAGGTYNEQFF
CDR3 DNA: TGTGCCAGCAGACGCGCGGGACTAGCGGGAGGAACCTACAATGAGCAGTTCTTC

J gene: TRBJ1-1
D gene: .
clone size: .
V gene: TRBV5-1
CDR3 protein: CASSLHKGAEAFF
CDR3 DNA: TGCGCCAGCAGCCTACACAAGGGCGCTGAAGCTTTCTTT

J gene: TRBJ2-3
D gene: TRBD2
clone size: .
V gene: TRBV5-1
CDR3 protein: CASSQSGGSTDTQYF
CDR3 DNA: TGCGCCAGCAGCCAAAGCGGGGGTAGCACAGATACGCAGTATTTT

J gene: TRBJ2-7
D gene: .
clone size: .
V gene: TRBV7-9
CDR3 protein: CASSLVSGNEQYF
CDR3 DNA: TGTGCCAGCAGCTTAGTATCGGGGAACGAGCAGTACTTC

J gene: TRBJ1-4
D gene: TRBD1
clone size: .
V gene: TRBV27
CDR3 protein: CASSTRDRRGEKLFF
CDR3 DNA: TGTGCCAGCAGCACCCGGGACAGGAGGGGTGAAAAACTGTTTTTT

J gene: TRBJ2-7
D gene: .
clone size: .
V gene: TRBV5-6
CDR3 protein: CASSPVTGAGSSEQYF
CDR3 DNA: TGTGCCAGCAGCCCGGTCACCGGGGCGGGGAGCTCCGAGCAGTACTTC

J gene: TRBJ2-5
D gene: .
clone size: .
V gene: TRBV25-1
CDR3 protein: CASSVGETQYF
CDR3 DNA: TGTGCCAGCAGTGTCGGGGAGACCCAGTACTTC

J gene: TRBJ2-1
D gene: TRBD2
clone size: .
V gene: TRBV14
CDR3 protein: CASSQDPSGRASYNEQFF
CDR3 DNA: TGTGCCAGCAGCCAAGATCCTAGCGGGAGGGCCTCCTACAATGAGCAGTTCTTC

J gene: TRBJ2-1
D gene: .
clone size: once
V gene: TRBV28
CDR3 protein: CASTTTLSSYNEQFF
CDR3 DNA: TGTGCCAGCACCACGACCCTGAGCTCCTACAATGAGCAGTTCTTC

J gene: TRBJ1-4
D gene: TRBD1
clone size: .
V gene: TRBV7-9
CDR3 protein: CASSSFRQGTNEKLFF
CDR3 DNA: TGTGCCAGCAGCTCATTCCGACAGGGGACTAATGAAAAACTGTTTTTT

J gene: TRBJ2-1
D gene: TRBD2
clone size: .
V gene: TRBV13
CDR3 protein: CASSLGTSASNEQFF
CDR3 DNA: TGTGCCAGCAGCTTAGGGACTAGCGCGTCGAATGAGCAGTTCTTC

J gene: TRBJ2-2
D gene: TRBD2
clone size: .
V gene: TRBV5-5
CDR3 protein: CASSLTPSGSNTGELFF
CDR3 DNA: TGTGCCAGCAGCTTGACCCCTAGCGGTTCGAACACCGGGGAGCTGTTTTTT

J gene: TRBJ2-7
D gene: .
clone size: .
V gene: TRBV4-1
CDR3 protein: CASSQRVGYEQYF
CDR3 DNA: TGCGCCAGCAGCCAACGGGTTGGCTACGAGCAGTACTTC

J gene: TRBJ2-7
D gene: .
clone size: .
V gene: TRBV7-9
CDR3 protein: CASSLARAGYEQYF
CDR3 DNA: TGTGCCAGCAGCTTAGCGAGGGCGGGTTACGAGCAGTACTTC

J gene: TRBJ2-1
D gene: TRBD2
clone size: once
V gene: TRBV2
CDR3 protein: CASSEAIGASGSGDPEQFF
CDR3 DNA: TGTGCCAGCAGTGAAGCTATTGGGGCTAGCGGGAGTGGGGATCCTGAGCAGTTCTTC

J gene: TRBJ2-5
D gene: .
clone size: .
V gene: TRBV18
CDR3 protein: CASSPQSLETQYF
CDR3 DNA: TGTGCCAGCTCACCACAGTCTCTGGAGACCCAGTACTTC